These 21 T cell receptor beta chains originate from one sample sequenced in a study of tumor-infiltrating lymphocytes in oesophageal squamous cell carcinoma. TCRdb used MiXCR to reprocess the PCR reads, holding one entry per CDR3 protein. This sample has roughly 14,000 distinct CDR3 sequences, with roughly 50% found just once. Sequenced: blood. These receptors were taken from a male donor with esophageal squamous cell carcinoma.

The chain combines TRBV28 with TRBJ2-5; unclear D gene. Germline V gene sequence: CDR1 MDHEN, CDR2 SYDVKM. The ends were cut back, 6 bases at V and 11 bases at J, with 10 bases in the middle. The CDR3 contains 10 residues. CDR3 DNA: TGTGCCAGCAGCTCGCATGAGCAGTACTTC. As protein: CASSSHEQYF.

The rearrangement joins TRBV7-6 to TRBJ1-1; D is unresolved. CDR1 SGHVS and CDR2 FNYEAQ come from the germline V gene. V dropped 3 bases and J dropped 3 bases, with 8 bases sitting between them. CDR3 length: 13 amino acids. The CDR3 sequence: CASSFQSYTEAFF. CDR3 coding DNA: TGTGCCAGCAGCTTCCAAAGCTACACTGAAGCTTTCTTT.

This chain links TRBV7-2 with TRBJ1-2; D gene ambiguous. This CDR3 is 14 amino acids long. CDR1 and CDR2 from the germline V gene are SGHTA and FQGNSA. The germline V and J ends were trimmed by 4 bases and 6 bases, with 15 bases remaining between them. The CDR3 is CASSSYDTQDGYTF. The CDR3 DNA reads TGTGCCAGCAGCTCATATGACACCCAGGATGGCTACACCTTC.

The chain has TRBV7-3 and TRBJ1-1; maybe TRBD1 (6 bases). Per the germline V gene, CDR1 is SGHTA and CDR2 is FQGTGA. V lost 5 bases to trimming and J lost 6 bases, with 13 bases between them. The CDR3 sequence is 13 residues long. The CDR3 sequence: CASSVLQGSEAFF. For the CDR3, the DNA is TGTGCCAGCAGCGTCCTACAGGGCTCTGAAGCTTTCTTT.

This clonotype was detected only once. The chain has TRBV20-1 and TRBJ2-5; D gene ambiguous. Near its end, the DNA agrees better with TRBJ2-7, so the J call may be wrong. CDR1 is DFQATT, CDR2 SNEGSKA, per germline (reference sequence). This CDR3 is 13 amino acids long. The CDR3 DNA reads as TGCAGTGCTAGAGCGCCTCTCTCCTACGAGCAGTACTTC. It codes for CSARAPLSYEQYF.

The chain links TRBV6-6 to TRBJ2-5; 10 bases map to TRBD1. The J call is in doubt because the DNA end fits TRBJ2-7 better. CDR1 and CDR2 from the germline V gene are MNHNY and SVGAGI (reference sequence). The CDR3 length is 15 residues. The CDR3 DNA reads TGTGCCAGCAGCGATATTGGGACAGGGGTGGGCGAGCAGTACTTC. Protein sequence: CASSDIGTGVGEQYF.

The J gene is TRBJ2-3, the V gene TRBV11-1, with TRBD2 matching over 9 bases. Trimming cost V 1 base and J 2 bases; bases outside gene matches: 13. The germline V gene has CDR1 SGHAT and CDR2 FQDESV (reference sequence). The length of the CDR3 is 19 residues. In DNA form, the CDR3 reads TGTGCCAGCAGCTTAGAGGTACCTAGCGGGAACTATTTCACAGATACGCAGTATTTT. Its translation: CASSLEVPSGNYFTDTQYF. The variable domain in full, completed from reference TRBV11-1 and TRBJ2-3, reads EAEVAQSPRYKITEKSQAVAFWCDPISGHATLYWYRQILGQGPELLVQFQDESVVDDSQLPKDRFSAERLKGVDSTLKIQPAELGDSAMYLCASSLEVPSGNYFTDTQYFGPGTRLTVL.

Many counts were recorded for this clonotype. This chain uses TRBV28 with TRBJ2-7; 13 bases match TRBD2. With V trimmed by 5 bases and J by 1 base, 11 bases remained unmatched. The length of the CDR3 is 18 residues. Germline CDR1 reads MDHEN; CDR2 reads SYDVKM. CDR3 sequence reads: CASSARLAGGRLSYEQYF. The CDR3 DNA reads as TGTGCCAGCAGTGCCCGACTAGCGGGAGGACGATTATCCTACGAGCAGTACTTC.

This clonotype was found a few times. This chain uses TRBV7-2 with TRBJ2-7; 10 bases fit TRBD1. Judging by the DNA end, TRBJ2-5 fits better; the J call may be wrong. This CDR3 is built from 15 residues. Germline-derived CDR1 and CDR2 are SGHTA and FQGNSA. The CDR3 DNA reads TGTGCCAGCAGCTTAGCCGGGACAGGGGAGGAGACCCAGTACTTC. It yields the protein CASSLAGTGEETQYF.

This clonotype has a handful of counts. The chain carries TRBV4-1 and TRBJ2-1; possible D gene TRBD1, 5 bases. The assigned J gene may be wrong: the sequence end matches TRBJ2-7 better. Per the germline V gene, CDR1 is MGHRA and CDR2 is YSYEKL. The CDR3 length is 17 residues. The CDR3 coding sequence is TGCGCCAGCAGCCCCAGGGTTCCACTCTCCCTTATCTACGAGCAGTACTTC. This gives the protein CASSPRVPLSLIYEQYF.

The chain's CDR3 is CASSPRGGSHNEQFF. CDR3 sequence (DNA): TGTGCCAGCAGTCCCAGGGGGGGGTCCCACAATGAGCAGTTCTTC. The chain carries TRBV12-3 or TRBV12-4 and TRBJ2-1, with D perhaps matching TRBD1 or TRBD2 (7 bases each). V was trimmed by 5 bases and J by 5 bases, leaving 16 bases between them. This CDR3 has 15 amino acids.

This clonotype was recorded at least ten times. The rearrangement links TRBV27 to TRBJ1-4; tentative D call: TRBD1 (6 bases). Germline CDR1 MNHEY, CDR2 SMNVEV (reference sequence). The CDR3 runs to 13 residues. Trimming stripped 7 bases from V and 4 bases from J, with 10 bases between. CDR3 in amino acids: CASKGHNNEKLFF. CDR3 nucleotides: TGTGCCAGCAAGGGACACAATAATGAAAAACTGTTTTTT.

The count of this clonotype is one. The CDR3 nucleotides are TGTGCCAGCAGTAAAAGGTCCTACGAGCAGTACTTC. Protein sequence: CASSKRSYEQYF. The chain carries TRBV12-3 or TRBV12-4 and TRBJ2-1; the D is unclear. The DNA end lines up better with TRBJ2-7; the J call may be wrong. The CDR3 is made up of 12 amino acids.

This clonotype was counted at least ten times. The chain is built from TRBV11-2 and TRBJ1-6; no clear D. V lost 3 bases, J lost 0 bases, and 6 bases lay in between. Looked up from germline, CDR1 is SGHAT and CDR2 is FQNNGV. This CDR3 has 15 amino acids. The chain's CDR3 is CASSFDISYNSPLHF. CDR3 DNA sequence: TGTGCCAGCAGCTTCGACATCTCCTATAATTCACCCCTCCACTTT.

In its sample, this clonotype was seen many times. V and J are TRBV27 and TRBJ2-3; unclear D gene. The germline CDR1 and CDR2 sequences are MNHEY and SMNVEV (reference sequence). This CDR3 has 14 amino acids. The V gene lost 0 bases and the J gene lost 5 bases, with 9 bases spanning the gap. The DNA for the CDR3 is TGTGCCAGCAGTTTATCCTTTAATCGAGATACGCAGTATTTT. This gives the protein CASSLSFNRDTQYF.

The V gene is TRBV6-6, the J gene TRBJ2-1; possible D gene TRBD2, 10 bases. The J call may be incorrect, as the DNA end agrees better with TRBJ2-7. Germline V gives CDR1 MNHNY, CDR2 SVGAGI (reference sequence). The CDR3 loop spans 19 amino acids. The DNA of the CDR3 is TGTGCCAGCAGTTACTCGGGACAGGGTGTAGCGGGGGGACTCTACGAGCAGTACTTC. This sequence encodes CASSYSGQGVAGGLYEQYF.

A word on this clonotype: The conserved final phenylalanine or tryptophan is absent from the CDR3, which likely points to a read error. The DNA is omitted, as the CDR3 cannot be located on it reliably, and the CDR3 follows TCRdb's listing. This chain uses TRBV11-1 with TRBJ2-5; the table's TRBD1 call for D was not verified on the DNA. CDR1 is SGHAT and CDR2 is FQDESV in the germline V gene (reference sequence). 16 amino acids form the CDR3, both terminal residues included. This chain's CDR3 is CASSLDGTVYGYTFGS.

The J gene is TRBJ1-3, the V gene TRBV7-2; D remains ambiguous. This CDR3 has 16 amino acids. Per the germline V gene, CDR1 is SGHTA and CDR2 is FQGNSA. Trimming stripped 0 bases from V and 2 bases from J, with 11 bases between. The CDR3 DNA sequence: TGTGCCAGCAGCTTAGCCCTCCCCGGGACTGGAAACACCATATATTTT. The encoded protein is CASSLALPGTGNTIYF.

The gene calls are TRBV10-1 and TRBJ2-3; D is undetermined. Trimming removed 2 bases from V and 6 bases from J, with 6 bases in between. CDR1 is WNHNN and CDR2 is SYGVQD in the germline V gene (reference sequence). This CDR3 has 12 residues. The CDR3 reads CASSESRDTQYF. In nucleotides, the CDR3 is TGCGCCAGCAGTGAGAGTAGGGATACGCAGTATTTT.

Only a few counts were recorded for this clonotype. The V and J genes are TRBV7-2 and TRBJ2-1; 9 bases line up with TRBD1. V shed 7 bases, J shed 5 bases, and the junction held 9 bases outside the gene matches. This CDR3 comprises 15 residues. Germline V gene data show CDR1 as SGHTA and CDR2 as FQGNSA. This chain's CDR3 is CASMPGTGRHNEQFF. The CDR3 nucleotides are TGTGCCAGCATGCCAGGGACAGGGCGCCACAATGAGCAGTTCTTC.

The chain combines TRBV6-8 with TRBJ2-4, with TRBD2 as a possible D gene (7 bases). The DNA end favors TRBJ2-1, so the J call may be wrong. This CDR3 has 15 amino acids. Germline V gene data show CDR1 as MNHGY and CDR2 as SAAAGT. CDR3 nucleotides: TGTGCCAGCGGGACGAGGGGGGGGCTTGGATATGAGCAGTTCTTC. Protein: CASGTRGGLGYEQFF.